Presented here are 5 T cell receptor beta chains from one specimen sequenced in a study of human T cells and chemical hapten exposure. The time point: patch test 3, about 24 weeks after DPC sensitization. The treatment here: therapeutic diphenylcyclopropenone sensitization with weekly scalp DPC. TCRdb re-analysed the RACE reads in MiXCR, keeping a single row per CDR3 protein. The table lists 82,000 or so distinct CDR3 sequences, 10% to 15% of them singletons. The specimen was whole blood, collected in connection with sensitization to the hapten diphenylcyclopropenone (DPC). These receptors were obtained from a woman aged 50 to 65 with alopecia areata. Some clones in this sample may be carry-over from other donors' samples.

The chain couples TRBV5-4 to TRBJ2-3; 9 nucleotides agree with TRBD2. Trimming cost V 2 bases and J 0 bases; bases outside gene matches: 4. Germline CDR1 is SGHNT and CDR2 is YYREEE (reference sequence). This CDR3 is built from 16 residues. The CDR3 is CASSFGTSRSTDTQYF. The CDR3 DNA is TGTGCCAGCAGCTTCGGGACTAGCCGTAGCACAGATACGCAGTATTTT.

In its sample, this clonotype was seen a few times. CDR3 sequence reads: CATSRVREPYNEQFF. The CDR3 DNA follows: TGTGCCACCAGCAGAGTACGGGAGCCCTACAATGAGCAGTTCTTC. The gene calls are TRBV15 and TRBJ2-1; D might be TRBD2 (6 bases). Trimming shortened V by 1 base and J by 2 bases, and 9 bases separated the two germline ends. This CDR3 contains 15 residues. In germline, CDR1 is LNHNV, CDR2 YYDKDF (reference sequence).

There are many counts of this clonotype. This sequence joins TRBV28 and TRBJ2-7; D perhaps matches TRBD2 (5 bases). Per the germline V gene, CDR1 is MDHEN and CDR2 is SYDVKM. The germline V and J ends were trimmed by 2 bases and 6 bases, with 8 bases remaining between them. The CDR3 is made up of 12 amino acids. CDR3 sequence (DNA): TGTGCCAGCAGTTTAGGACTGGGCGAGCAGTACTTC. It translates to CASSLGLGEQYF. Variable domain in full (rest from reference TRBV28 and TRBJ2-7): DVKVTQSSRYLVKRTGEKVFLECVQDMDHENMFWYRQDPGLGLRLIYFSYDVKMKEKGDIPEGYSVSREKKERFSLILESASTNQTSMYLCASSLGLGEQYFGPGTRLTVT.

V and J are TRBV12-5 and TRBJ2-1; possibly TRBD1 or TRBD2 for D (5 bases each). Between the trimmed V and J ends, which lost 4 bases and 0 bases, there was a span of 19 bases. The CDR3 is 18 amino acids. Germline lookup yields CDR1 LGHNT and CDR2 FRNRAP. CDR3 region: CASGSSAPRDASYNEQFF. CDR3 bases: TGTGCTAGTGGTTCCTCCGCCCCTCGGGACGCCTCCTACAATGAGCAGTTCTTC.

This rearrangement joins TRBV2 to TRBJ2-3, with 10 bases aligning to TRBD2. The CDR3 has 14 residues. The trim removed 9 bases at V and 5 bases at J, leaving 8 bases unmatched. In germline, CDR1 is SNHLY, CDR2 FYNNEI. Here the CDR3 reads CARTSSGRGDTQYF. In nucleotides, the CDR3 is TGTGCCAGGACTTCTAGCGGGAGAGGAGATACGCAGTATTTT.